This T cell receptor beta chain is from a study of control samples from healthy donors and cancer patients. Profiled with immunoSEQ multiplex PCR; TCRdb holds only in-frame clones, not every one. Seen here are 100,000 to 150,000 clones, approximately 92% observed once, and the top ten hold approximately 0.58%. Germline values: CDR1 MGHRA, CDR2 YSYEKL. Trimming pared 0 bases from V and 0 bases from J, leaving 17 bases between. The CDR3 is 19 amino acids. This sequence was found in a man aged 80 or over with head and neck cancer. V usage is TRBV4-1 and J usage is TRBJ1-4; possibly TRBD1 for D (5 bases). Sequenced material: PBMCs. The CDR3 DNA reads as TGCGCCAGCAGCCAAGATCCCGGGGGGGATGTTGCAACTAATGAAAAACTGTTTTTT. Protein product: CASSQDPGGDVATNEKLFF.